These 22 T cell receptor beta chains were sequenced from one sample in a study of T cells after yellow fever vaccination. TCRdb used MiXCR to reprocess the 5' RACE reads, holding one entry per CDR3 protein. The profile shows just under 600,000 distinct CDR3 sequences, roughly 12% of them singletons. The sequences come from PBMCs, collected on the day of the yellow fever booster vaccination. The source is a man between 25 and 39 years old who received the YFV17D yellow fever vaccine.

Only a few counts were recorded for this clonotype. The chain joins TRBV6-2 or TRBV6-3 to TRBJ2-5; D is undetermined. Trimming took 2 bases from V and 3 from J, leaving 13 bases between them. This CDR3 is 15 amino acids long. CDR1 MNHEY and CDR2 SVGEGT come from the germline V gene. In DNA form, the CDR3 reads TGTGCCAGCAGTTACGTAAGTCGAAGGGAAGAGACCCAGTACTTC. Amino acids: CASSYVSRREETQYF.

The CDR3 region has the DNA TGCAGTGCTAGCCCCAGGGGCCCATTACACAATCAGCCCCAGCATTTT. Translation: CSASPRGPLHNQPQHF. The chain recombines TRBV20-1 with TRBJ1-5; maybe TRBD1 (6 bases). Looked up from germline, CDR1 is DFQATT and CDR2 is SNEGSKA (reference sequence). V lost 3 bases and J 3 bases, leaving 18 bases between the germline ends. There are 16 residues in the CDR3.

This chain connects TRBV4-3 to TRBJ2-5; tentative D call: TRBD2 (5 bases). Germline assignment: CDR1 LGHNA and CDR2 YSLEER. Trimming took 1 base from V and 4 from J, leaving 7 bases between them. The CDR3 runs to 13 residues. The CDR3 loop reads CASSQGRRETQYF. CDR3 in DNA: TGCGCCAGCAGCCAAGGGAGGCGAGAGACCCAGTACTTC.

In its sample, this clonotype was seen a few times. The genes are TRBV21-1 and TRBJ2-1. TRBV21-1 is a documented pseudogene. This CDR3 is built from 12 residues. In nucleotides, the CDR3 is TGTGCCAGCAGCGCCCACCTTACTGAGCAGTTCTTC. Protein sequence: CASSAHLTEQFF.

The table lists this clonotype with a few counts. CDR3 DNA sequence: TGTGCCAGCAGACGAACCGGGACTAGCAGCTACGAGCAGTACTTC. It specifies CASRRTGTSSYEQYF. The genes are TRBV6-2 or TRBV6-3 and TRBJ2-7; 9 nucleotides match TRBD2. Trimming at V came to 6 bases and at J to 3 bases, leaving 9 bases not matched to a gene. The CDR3 sequence is 15 residues long. The germline gives CDR1 MNHEY, CDR2 SVGEGT.

The chain employs TRBV19 and TRBJ1-1, with TRBD1 identical over 9 bases. The CDR3 runs to 14 residues. V was clipped by 8 bases and J by 0 bases; unmatched bases: 4. The germline gives CDR1 LNHDA, CDR2 SQIVND (reference sequence). The CDR3 spells CASEGTGMNTEAFF. The CDR3 coding sequence is TGTGCCAGTGAAGGGACAGGGATGAACACTGAAGCTTTCTTT.

V is TRBV29-1 and J is TRBJ2-3; no reliable D call. CDR3 length: 11 amino acids. V was trimmed by 5 bases and J by 2 bases, leaving 5 bases between them. Looked up from germline, CDR1 is SQVTM and CDR2 is ANQGSEA. CDR3 DNA: TGCAGCGTTAGGCCCACAGATACGCAGTATTTT. It translates to CSVRPTDTQYF.

The J gene is TRBJ2-1, the V gene TRBV5-1; 10 bases map to TRBD2. V was pared by 2 bases and J by 8 bases, with 10 bases of the junction left unmatched. This CDR3 region has 16 residues. CDR1 is SGHRS and CDR2 is YFSETQ in the germline V gene. CDR3 nucleotide sequence: TGCGCCAGCAGCTTATCGCCGAGCGGGAGGGGGTATGAGCAGTTCTTC. As protein: CASSLSPSGRGYEQFF.

This sequence joins TRBV4-1 and TRBJ2-7; the match to TRBD2 covers 7 bases. Trimming cost V 1 base and J 1 base; bases outside gene matches: 13. The CDR3 runs 18 residues. The V gene's germline CDR1 is MGHRA and CDR2 YSYEKL. In DNA form, the CDR3 reads TGCGCCAGCAGCCAAGTCCCTAGCGGATGGGATAGGTCCTACGAGCAGTACTTC. Amino acids: CASSQVPSGWDRSYEQYF.

This clonotype was picked up a small number of times. The gene calls are TRBV20-1 and TRBJ2-7; D perhaps matches TRBD1 (6 bases). CDR1 and CDR2 (germline): DFQATT, SNEGSKA (reference sequence). This CDR3 has 11 residues. V lost 6 bases and J 4 bases, leaving 10 bases between the germline ends. Written as DNA, the CDR3 is TGCAGTGCCGGGACAACTTACGAGCAGTACTTC. Its protein product is CSAGTTYEQYF.

This clonotype was observed a handful of times. This chain links TRBV30 with TRBJ1-3; TRBD1 matches at 7 bases. CDR1 and CDR2 from the germline V gene are GTSNPN and SVGIG (reference sequence). The length of the CDR3 is 15 residues. Germline trimming cut 7 bases from V and 2 bases from J; bases unmatched to any gene: 11. The CDR3 loop is CAYAPQGVTGNTIYF. The CDR3 DNA follows: TGTGCCTACGCCCCCCAGGGGGTTACTGGAAACACCATATATTTT.

J is TRBJ2-5 and V is TRBV4-3; no clear D gene. The CDR3 runs 14 residues. The germline V and J ends were trimmed by 1 base and 2 bases, with 8 bases remaining between them. CDR1 is LGHNA, CDR2 YSLEER, per germline. CDR3 sequence (DNA): TGCGCCAGCAGCCAAGGTCCCAGGCAAGAGACCCAGTACTTC. It yields the protein CASSQGPRQETQYF.

There are many counts of this clonotype. This sequence joins TRBV12-3 or TRBV12-4 and TRBJ2-1; D is uncertain. Trimming removed 6 bases at V and 2 bases at J, with 8 bases between. CDR3 length: 13 amino acids. Here the CDR3 DNA reads TGTGCCAGCAGCTCAGGTGCCTACAATGAGCAGTTCTTC. This gives the protein CASSSGAYNEQFF.

V is TRBV21-1 and J is TRBJ2-6; the table's D call of TRBD2 was not tested on the DNA. TRBV21-1 is recorded as a pseudogene. The CDR3 is 18 residues long. As DNA, the CDR3 is TGTGCCAGCAGCAAACGTAGTTCGGCAGGGACTGGGGCCAACGTCCTGACTTTC. Protein product: CASSKRSSAGTGANVLTF.

This clonotype was counted only a few times. The chain employs TRBV18 and TRBJ2-4, with 7 positions matching TRBD2. The CDR3 runs to 13 residues. V lost 6 bases, J lost 3 bases, and 2 bases stayed unmatched. Germline V lookup: CDR1 KGHSH, CDR2 LQKENI. The DNA for the CDR3 is TGTGCCAGCTCCCGGGGGGTCAAAAACATTCAGTACTTC. Its protein product is CASSRGVKNIQYF.

In this sample, this clonotype turned up a few times. This chain joins TRBV6-1 and TRBJ1-1; 10 bases are shared with TRBD1. After removal of 4 bases from V and 5 bases from J, the junction contained 7 bases not matched to a gene. The germline gives CDR1 MNHNS, CDR2 SASEGT. The CDR3 contains 15 residues. DNA of the CDR3: TGTGCCAGCAGTGCCCGACAGGGGGCTCGGACTGAAGCTTTCTTT. Residues: CASSARQGARTEAFF.

The chain joins TRBV27 to TRBJ2-3; 7 nucleotides agree with TRBD2. The CDR3 has 15 amino acids. Germline V gives CDR1 MNHEY, CDR2 SMNVEV (reference sequence). The V gene end was trimmed by 2 bases and the J gene end by 2 bases; junction bases not matched to a gene: 4. The CDR3 nucleotides are TGTGCCAGCAGTTTACGACTAGCCTTCACAGATACGCAGTATTTT. Its protein is CASSLRLAFTDTQYF.

This clonotype was counted a few times. The chain uses TRBV4-1 and TRBJ2-2; possibly TRBD2 for D (6 bases). V was clipped by 6 bases and J by 0 bases, with 11 bases between them. The germline V gene encodes CDR1 MGHRA and CDR2 YSYEKL. The CDR3 loop spans 15 amino acids. CDR3 nucleotides: TGCGCCAGCAGGCCGGCGGGAACGAACACCGGGGAGCTGTTTTTT. It translates to CASRPAGTNTGELFF.

This clonotype was observed a few times. The chain uses TRBV7-9 and TRBJ2-1; a possible D gene is TRBD2 (5 bases). The germline V gene has CDR1 SEHNR and CDR2 FQNEAQ (reference sequence). Trimming took 0 bases from V and 7 from J, leaving 19 bases between them. The CDR3 runs 17 residues. Written as DNA, the CDR3 is TGTGCCAGCAGCTTAGCGGGGAGCCCTGACATTCTGAATGAGCAGTTCTTC. This gives the protein CASSLAGSPDILNEQFF.

This clonotype was seen a few times. The rearrangement uses TRBV7-2 and TRBJ2-2; D is perhaps TRBD1 (6 bases). Germline CDR1 is SGHTA and CDR2 is FQGNSA. The CDR3 sequence is 14 residues long. Trimming pared 3 bases from V and 7 bases from J, leaving 12 bases between. CDR3 sequence: CASSFSGVSGELFF. The CDR3 DNA follows: TGTGCCAGCAGCTTCTCAGGGGTCAGCGGGGAGCTGTTTTTT.

This clonotype appeared many times. V is TRBV6-1 and J is TRBJ2-3, with D tentatively TRBD2 (6 bases). Germline V lookup: CDR1 MNHNS, CDR2 SASEGT. CDR3 size: 14 residues. Trimming left V 6 bases short and J 2 bases short, with 12 bases between. The CDR3 sequence: CASRPTRFTDTQYF. CDR3 nucleotides: TGTGCCAGCAGACCGACTAGGTTCACAGATACGCAGTATTTT.

This clonotype has more than one count but fewer than ten. The V and J genes are TRBV7-2 and TRBJ2-3; the D is unclear. The CDR3 extends over 12 amino acids. The germline V gene encodes CDR1 SGHTA and CDR2 FQGNSA. Trimming removed 6 bases at V and 6 bases at J, with 10 bases between. DNA for the CDR3: TGTGCCAGCAGTTACGGAGAGGATACGCAGTATTTT. Protein product: CASSYGEDTQYF.